Each of the 30 T cell receptor beta chains below was sequenced from the same sample in a study of blood T cell repertoires in COVID-19. The protocol was immunoSEQ multiplex PCR, while the TCRdb copy is restricted to in-frame clones and leaves out a portion. This sample carries some 200,000 clones, around 82% of them seen once, and the ten largest clones take less than 5.5%. The sequencing sample was made of PBMCs or T cells enriched from blood (not recorded which). The receptors derive from an older woman with acute COVID-19.

The CDR3 protein is CARPPDRAFQYEQYV. CDR3 nucleotides: TGTGCCAGACCTCCGGACAGGGCTTTCCAATACGAGCAGTACGTC. V gene TRBV27 combines with J gene TRBJ2-7; 8 bases align to TRBD1. In germline, CDR1 is MNHEY, CDR2 SMNVEV (reference sequence). This CDR3 spans 15 amino acids. Trimming removed 9 bases from V and 4 bases from J; junction bases left unmatched: 14.

The chain recombines TRBV27 with TRBJ2-2; D is undetermined. The CDR3 loop spans 14 amino acids. CDR1 is MNHEY and CDR2 is SMNVEV in the germline V gene (reference sequence). The V and J ends lost 3 bases and 2 bases respectively, with 7 bases between them. This CDR3 reads CASSFDFNTGELFF. Here the CDR3 DNA reads TGTGCCAGCAGTTTCGACTTCAACACCGGGGAGCTGTTTTTT.

V is TRBV24-1 and J is TRBJ1-3; the D gene is possibly TRBD1 (6 bases). This CDR3 region has 16 residues. Germline-derived CDR1 and CDR2 are KGHDR and SFDVKD. V was trimmed by 5 bases and J by 3 bases, leaving 16 bases between them. CDR3: CATSGASGTSGNTIYF. In nucleotides, the CDR3 is TGTGCCACCAGTGGGGCATCCGGGACAAGTGGAAACACCATATATTTT.

This chain joins TRBV29-1 and TRBJ1-2, with D hard to call. Looked up from germline, CDR1 is SQVTM and CDR2 is ANQGSEA. The CDR3 contains 9 residues. V dropped 4 bases and J dropped 11 bases, with 8 bases sitting between them. This chain's CDR3 is CSVVAGYTF. In DNA, the CDR3 is TGCAGCGTTGTTGCGGGGTACACCTTC. The full variable domain, rest sourced from reference TRBV29-1 and TRBJ1-2, is SAVISQKPSRDICQRGTSLTIQCQVDSQVTMMFWYRQQPGQSLTLIATANQGSEATYESGFVIDKFPISRPNLTFSTLTVSNMSPEDSSIYLCSVVAGYTFGSGTRLTVV.

The gene calls are TRBV7-2 and TRBJ1-5, with a tentative D call TRBD1 (6 bases). CDR3 size: 15 residues. Trimming took off 6 bases at V and 4 bases at J, with 16 bases between the two ends. Per germline, CDR1 SGHTA and CDR2 FQGNSA. The CDR3 sequence: CASSPGQTLNQPQHF. The CDR3 DNA sequence: TGTGCCAGCAGTCCCGGACAGACCCTAAATCAGCCCCAGCATTTT.

The CDR3 sequence is CASSSSGGGGETQYF. The CDR3 DNA sequence: TGCGCCAGCAGCTCCAGCGGGGGGGGCGGAGAGACCCAGTACTTC. The chain is built from TRBV5-1 and TRBJ2-5; 10 bases match TRBD2. The CDR3 covers 15 residues. Germline trimming cut 3 bases from V and 4 bases from J; bases unmatched to any gene: 6. CDR1 is SGHRS, CDR2 YFSETQ, per germline.

The chain uses TRBV4-3 and TRBJ1-2; maybe TRBD1 (6 bases). V lost 2 bases, J lost 8 bases, and 21 bases lay in between. The CDR3 loop spans 16 amino acids. Per the germline V gene, CDR1 is LGHNA and CDR2 is YSLEER. The CDR3 DNA follows: TGCGCCAGCAGCCAATCCACAGGGCCGACTGCGCGGGGCTACACCTTC. As protein: CASSQSTGPTARGYTF.

This clone was counted a few times. The chain is built from TRBV5-1 and TRBJ1-1; D is perhaps TRBD1 (6 bases). The CDR3 extends over 13 amino acids. The ends were cut back, 2 bases at V and 7 bases at J, with 12 bases in the middle. CDR1 and CDR2 (germline): SGHRS, YFSETQ. The CDR3 DNA follows: TGCGCCAGCAGCTTTACACAGGGCCTTGAAGCTTTCTTT. It is translated as CASSFTQGLEAFF.

This clone is a singleton in its sample. The chain joins TRBV20-1 to TRBJ2-7; D is possibly TRBD1 (6 bases). The CDR3 is 11 residues long. CDR1 is DFQATT and CDR2 is SNEGSKA in the germline V gene (reference sequence). Trimming shortened V by 5 bases and J by 7 bases, and 12 bases separated the two germline ends. As DNA, the CDR3 is TGCAGTGCTTTTTCCGGACAGGAGCAGTACGTC. It yields the protein CSAFSGQEQYV.

The chain is built from TRBV4-3 and TRBJ1-5, with D perhaps matching TRBD1 (6 bases). CDR1 and CDR2 from the germline V gene are LGHNA and YSLEER. This CDR3 is built from 13 residues. With 4 bases removed from V and 16 bases from J, the gap between germline ends came to 20 bases. In DNA form, the CDR3 reads TGCGCCAGCAGCCTTACCAGGGGTGGGTCCCGCCATTTT. This gives the protein CASSLTRGGSRHF.

V is TRBV5-4 and J is TRBJ2-3, with D possibly matching TRBD2 (6 bases). The CDR3 contains 11 residues. Germline CDR1 is SGHNT and CDR2 is YYREEE (reference sequence). V was pared by 3 bases and J by 8 bases, with 7 bases between. CDR3 coding DNA: TGTGCCAGCAGCTGGGGAGGTACGCAGTATTTT. Protein product: CASSWGGTQYF.

The rearrangement uses TRBV5-1 and TRBJ2-1; weak D call: TRBD2 (5 bases). This CDR3 is 13 amino acids long. The germline gives CDR1 SGHRS, CDR2 YFSETQ. V was cut by 4 bases and J by 8 bases, with 13 bases left in between. CDR3 sequence (DNA): TGCGCCAGCAGCCCGAGTGGTAGCGATGAGCAGTTCTTC. Translation gives CASSPSGSDEQFF.

The V and J genes are TRBV11-1 and TRBJ1-2; perhaps TRBD1 as D (6 bases). Germline V gene lookup returns CDR1 SGHAT and CDR2 FQDESV (reference sequence). V dropped 5 bases and J dropped 4 bases, with 14 bases sitting between them. The CDR3 runs 14 residues. The chain's CDR3 is CASSPGEGCYGYTF. The CDR3 DNA is TGTGCCAGCAGCCCAGGGGAGGGGTGCTATGGCTACACCTTC. The full variable domain, in which reference TRBV11-1 and TRBJ1-2 provide the parts outside the CDR3, is EAEVAQSPRYKITEKSQAVAFWCDPISGHATLYWYRQILGQGPELLVQFQDESVVDDSQLPKDRFSAERLKGVDSTLKIQPAELGDSAMYLCASSPGEGCYGYTFGSGTRLTVV.

The chain uses TRBV4-1 and TRBJ2-2, with TRBD1 identical over 8 bases. The CDR3 is 21 residues long. The germline gives CDR1 MGHRA, CDR2 YSYEKL. The J segment lost 1 base and the V segment lost 1 base, leaving 17 bases of the junction unmatched. The CDR3 reads CASSQVGLQPRGTGNTGELFF. DNA for the CDR3: TGCGCCAGCAGCCAAGTCGGACTCCAACCACGCGGGACAGGGAACACCGGGGAGCTGTTTTTT.

CDR3 bases: TGTGCCAGCAGCGCGGACAAGACTGAAGCTTTCTTT. This sequence encodes CASSADKTEAFF. V usage is TRBV9 and J usage is TRBJ1-1; a possible D gene is TRBD1 (5 bases). Germline-derived CDR1 and CDR2 are SGDLS and YYNGEE. The V gene lost 3 bases and the J gene lost 5 bases, with 8 bases spanning the gap. The length of the CDR3 is 12 residues.

A note on this clone: This specimen includes other DNA sequences encoding the same CDR3. This chain joins TRBV28 and TRBJ1-4, with 8 bases matching TRBD1. The CDR3 has 15 residues. Looked up from germline, CDR1 is MDHEN and CDR2 is SYDVKM. V gave up 5 bases and J gave up 0 bases; unmatched junction bases: 2. CDR3 amino acids: CASSLQGATNEKLFF. CDR3 nucleotides: TGTGCCAGCAGTCTACAGGGGGCAACTAATGAAAAACTGTTTTTT.

V is TRBV7-2 and J is TRBJ1-2; tentative D call: TRBD1 (6 bases). This CDR3 contains 16 residues. Trimming removed 1 base from V and 4 bases from J, with 16 bases in between. CDR1 is SGHTA and CDR2 is FQGNSA in the germline V gene. CDR3: CASSLVGPTGTYGYTF. CDR3 coding DNA: TGTGCCAGCAGCTTAGTAGGTCCAACAGGGACCTATGGCTACACCTTC. The full variable domain, its missing parts supplied by reference TRBV7-2 and TRBJ1-2, is GAGVSQSPSNKVTEKGKDVELRCDPISGHTALYWYRQSLGQGLEFLIYFQGNSAPDKSGLPSDRFSAERTGGSVSTLTIQRTQQEDSAVYLCASSLVGPTGTYGYTFGSGTRLTVV.

Only one count was recorded for this clone. J is TRBJ2-3 and V is TRBV6-6; no reliable D call. Germline V gene sequence: CDR1 MNHNY, CDR2 SVGAGI (reference sequence). The V end lost 4 bases, the J end lost 6 bases, and 8 bases lay between the germline ends. The CDR3 has 12 residues. The CDR3 spells CASSSESDTQYF. CDR3 coding DNA: TGTGCCAGCAGTTCGGAGTCGGATACGCAGTATTTT.

The chain recombines TRBV24-1 with TRBJ2-7; D gene unclear. This CDR3 region has 13 residues. V was trimmed by 9 bases and J by 5 bases, leaving 16 bases between them. The germline V gene encodes CDR1 KGHDR and CDR2 SFDVKD. The CDR3 region is CATQSRWVNEQYF. The CDR3 DNA follows: TGTGCCACCCAATCGAGGTGGGTCAACGAGCAGTACTTC.

The V call is TRBV12-5, the J call TRBJ1-5; 7 bases line up with TRBD1. V trimming: 6 bases; J trimming: 1 base; junction bases outside the gene matches: 0. Germline loops: CDR1 LGHNT, CDR2 FRNRAP. The CDR3 has 13 amino acids. In DNA, the CDR3 is TGTGCTAGTGGACAGGGGAGCAATCAGCCCCAGCATTTT. It specifies CASGQGSNQPQHF.

In its sample, this clone was seen a few times. This sequence joins TRBV7-8 and TRBJ1-3, with D hard to call. Trimming removed 5 bases at V and 0 bases at J, with 11 bases between. This CDR3 is 15 amino acids long. CDR1 SGHVS and CDR2 FQNEAQ come from the germline V gene. This chain's CDR3 is CASSGRWASGNTIYF. CDR3 DNA: TGTGCCAGCAGCGGTCGATGGGCCTCTGGAAACACCATATATTTT.

This chain connects TRBV6-2 or TRBV6-3 to TRBJ2-4; maybe TRBD2 (6 bases). The CDR3 is 15 amino acids. The germline V gene has CDR1 MNHEY and CDR2 SVGEGT. V lost 2 bases to trimming and J lost 3 bases, with 11 bases between them. The CDR3 spells CASSYGGSGKNIQYF. CDR3 DNA: TGTGCCAGCAGTTACGGGGGGAGTGGCAAAAACATTCAGTACTTC.

This rearrangement joins TRBV27 to TRBJ1-1; tentative D call: TRBD1 (6 bases). The CDR3 length is 16 residues. Between the trimmed V and J ends, which lost 4 bases and 4 bases, there was a span of 19 bases. Germline V lookup: CDR1 MNHEY, CDR2 SMNVEV (reference sequence). As DNA, the CDR3 is TGTGCCAGCAGTTCAGGGGTCGGGTTGAGGTTCACTGAAGCTTTCTTT. Translating gives CASSSGVGLRFTEAFF.

The V and J genes are TRBV7-2 and TRBJ1-3; D ambiguous. Trimming took 2 bases from V and 2 from J, leaving 4 bases between them. The CDR3 has 13 residues. Per the germline V gene, CDR1 is SGHTA and CDR2 is FQGNSA. The CDR3 DNA reads TGTGCCAGCAGCTTATCTACTGGAAACACCATATATTTT. Translating gives CASSLSTGNTIYF.

This clone was observed at least ten times. The chain combines TRBV7-9 with TRBJ2-5, with TRBD2 identical over 8 bases. V lost 4 bases and J lost 5; bases outside the gene matches: 9. The CDR3 length is 15 residues. The germline V gene has CDR1 SEHNR and CDR2 FQNEAQ (reference sequence). The CDR3 nucleotides are TGTGCCAGCAGCTCGTCAAGCGGGGGCAGGGAGACCCAGTACTTC. Its translation: CASSSSSGGRETQYF.

This chain uses TRBV7-2 with TRBJ1-2; D possibly corresponds to TRBD1 (5 bases). V was cut by 1 base and J by 6 bases, with 12 bases left in between. Per the germline V gene, CDR1 is SGHTA and CDR2 is FQGNSA. The CDR3 length is 14 residues. CDR3 nucleotides: TGTGCCAGCAGCTTAGTACTCGTAGGGGATGGCTACACCTTC. Translated, it gives CASSLVLVGDGYTF.

This clone was seen only a few times. J is TRBJ2-3 and V is TRBV19, with 7 bases identical to TRBD2. The CDR3 consists of 16 residues. CDR1 is LNHDA, CDR2 SQIVND, per germline (reference sequence). V shed 4 bases and J 2 bases; nucleotides not matched to a gene: 9. The CDR3 DNA follows: TGTGCCAGTAGTACTCTCCCGGGACTACTCACAGATACGCAGTATTTT. This gives the protein CASSTLPGLLTDTQYF.

This clone was counted many times. The chain uses TRBV10-2 and TRBJ1-2, with 9 bases that match TRBD1. The CDR3 consists of 15 residues. With V trimmed by 3 bases and J by 7 bases, 9 bases remained unmatched. Germline V gives CDR1 WSHSY, CDR2 SAAADI. Written as DNA, the CDR3 is TGCGCCAGCAGTGACCCACCTTTGGACAGGGGTGGCTACACCTTC. Translation gives CASSDPPLDRGGYTF.

This clone showed up just a few times. This chain connects TRBV10-2 to TRBJ2-7; 8 bases line up with TRBD1. V was pared by 6 bases and J by 0 bases, with 7 bases of the junction left unmatched. This CDR3 region has 15 residues. From germline, CDR1 is WSHSY and CDR2 SAAADI. CDR3 coding DNA: TGCGCCAGCAGGGTGGGACAGGCGAACTCCTACGAGCAGTACTTC. Amino acids: CASRVGQANSYEQYF.

The rearrangement links TRBV29-1 to TRBJ2-4; D might be TRBD1 (6 bases). V gave up 4 bases and J gave up 0 bases, with 13 bases separating them. This CDR3 is 15 amino acids long. From germline, CDR1 is SQVTM and CDR2 ANQGSEA. The CDR3 DNA is TGCAGCGTTGGGGAAGGGGGAGTAGCCAAAAACATTCAGTACTTC. Amino acids: CSVGEGGVAKNIQYF.